This T cell receptor (beta chain) was documented in a study of shared clonotypes between healthy human individuals. CDR3 length: 15 residues. CDR1 and CDR2 from the germline V gene are SGHDT and YYEEEE. The V segment lost 0 bases and the J segment 4 bases; nucleotides outside the gene matches: 6. Repertoires were generated with immunoSEQ multiplex PCR, while TCRdb's copy carries only in-frame clones and drops some. The repertoire includes around 440,000 clones, 75% to 80% of them detected once, and more than 10% sits in the top ten. The TCR originated in a woman between 40 and 55 years old in good health. Some clones in this sample may be carry-over from other donors' samples. The rearrangement uses TRBV5-6 and TRBJ1-2, with 7 bases fitting TRBD1. Sequences were obtained from PBMCs. In nucleotides, the CDR3 is TGTGCCAGCAGCTTGGTGTACAGGGGCATCTATGGCTACACCTTC. Its translation: CASSLVYRGIYGYTF. The full variable domain, its missing parts supplied by reference TRBV5-6 and TRBJ1-2, is DAGVTQSPTHLIKTRGQQVTLRCSPKSGHDTVSWYQQALGQGPQFIFQYYEEEERQRGNFPDRFSGHQFPNYSSELNVNALLLGDSALYLCASSLVYRGIYGYTFGSGTRLTVV.